The subject of this entry is one T cell receptor (beta chain). Its antigen is unknown. The CDR3 sequence is 18 residues long. V shed 3 bases, J shed 8 bases, and the junction held 17 bases outside the gene matches. Per the germline V gene, CDR1 is ENHRY and CDR2 is SYGVKD. The sample is drawn from a study of OX40 agonist ivuxolimab in advanced cancers. In the study overall: Patients were under 90% male with ages about 20 to 79, mean around 61. Two cutaneous melanoma patients and one hepatocellular carcinoma patient, three in all, had partial responses.

TCRdb keeps only in-frame clones here, not all; method: immunoSEQ multiplex PCR. Altogether 75,000 to 100,000 clones are present, around 80% being singletons, with the ten largest covering approximately 6.3%. Study-level findings and limits: There was clonal expansion of CD4+ and CD8+ blood T cells by week 6 at 0.1 to 3.0 mg/kg.

Excluded were patients having autoimmune disease history or systemic immunosuppression. Here the sequenced sample was CD4+ or CD8+ T cells sorted from blood, taken in a trial of the OX40 agonist ivuxolimab. This chain connects TRBV10-3 to TRBJ2-3, with 10 bases aligning to TRBD2. This clonotype was obtained from an adult with an advanced solid tumor such as melanoma, head and neck, liver or kidney cancer. CDR3 DNA: TGTGCCATCAGTGACCCTAGCGGGAGATCTAATTATGGAGGTACGCAGTATTTT. It encodes CAISDPSGRSNYGGTQYF.